The present T cell receptor beta chain was sequenced within a study of cytotoxic CD8 clonotypes in ibrutinib-treated CLL. Study-level information: Among patients, around 25 responded partially and 2 completely; approximately 15 then stayed remitted and some 12 progressed after median around 66 months. The study, taken as a whole, reports: Sustained-remission and progressing patients had unequal sampling times. Public clonotypes occurred uncommonly; on treatment, they contracted or remained stable.

PBMCs were cryopreserved, and 1.5 to 2.5 micrograms of genomic DNA from them went into TCR beta libraries. The protocol was immunoSEQ multiplex PCR, while the TCRdb copy is restricted to in-frame clones and leaves out a portion. The data hold approximately 100,000 clones, with approximately 82% observed a single time. Comments on this clone: Its antigen is unknown.

Trimming removed 3 bases from V and 6 bases from J, with 18 bases in between. Germline V CDR1 and CDR2: SEHNR, FQNEAQ (reference sequence). The CDR3 sequence is 15 residues long. The receptor comes from a human donor with chronic lymphocytic leukemia. V is TRBV7-9 and J is TRBJ2-7; perhaps TRBD1 as D (6 bases). This sample comprised PBMCs, obtained after 12 months of ibrutinib treatment. The CDR3, as DNA: TGTGCCAGCAGCTTCTCTCAGGGGTCTCGGAGCGAGCAGTACTTC. Amino acids: CASSFSQGSRSEQYF.